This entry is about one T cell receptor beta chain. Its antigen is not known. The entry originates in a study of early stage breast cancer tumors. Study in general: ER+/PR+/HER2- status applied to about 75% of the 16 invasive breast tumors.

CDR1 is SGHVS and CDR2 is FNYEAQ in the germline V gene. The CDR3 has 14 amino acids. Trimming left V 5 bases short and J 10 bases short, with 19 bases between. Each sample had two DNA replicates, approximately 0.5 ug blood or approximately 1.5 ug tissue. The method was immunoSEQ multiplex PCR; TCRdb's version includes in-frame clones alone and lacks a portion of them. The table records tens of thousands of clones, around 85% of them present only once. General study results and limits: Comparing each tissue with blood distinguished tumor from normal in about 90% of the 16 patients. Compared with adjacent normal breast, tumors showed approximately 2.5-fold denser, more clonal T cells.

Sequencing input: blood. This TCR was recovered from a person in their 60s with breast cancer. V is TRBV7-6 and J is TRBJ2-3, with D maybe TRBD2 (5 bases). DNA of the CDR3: TGTGCCAGCAGCACTCCGGGCCTCCGGCGGGCGCAGTATTTT. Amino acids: CASSTPGLRRAQYF.